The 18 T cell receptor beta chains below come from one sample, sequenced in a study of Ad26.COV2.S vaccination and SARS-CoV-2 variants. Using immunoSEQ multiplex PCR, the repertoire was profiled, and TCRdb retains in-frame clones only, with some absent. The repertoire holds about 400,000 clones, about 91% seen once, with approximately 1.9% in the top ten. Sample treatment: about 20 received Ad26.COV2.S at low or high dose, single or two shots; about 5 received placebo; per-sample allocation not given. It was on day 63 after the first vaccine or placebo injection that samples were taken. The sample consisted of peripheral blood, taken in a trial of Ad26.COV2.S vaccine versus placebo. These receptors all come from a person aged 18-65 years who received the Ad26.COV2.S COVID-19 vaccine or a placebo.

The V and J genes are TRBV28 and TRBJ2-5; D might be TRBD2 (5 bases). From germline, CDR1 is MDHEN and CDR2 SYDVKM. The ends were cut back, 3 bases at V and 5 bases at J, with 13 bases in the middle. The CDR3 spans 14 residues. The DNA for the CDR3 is TGTGCCAGCAGTTTCGGTGAGGGCTCGGAGACCCAGTACTTC. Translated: CASSFGEGSETQYF.

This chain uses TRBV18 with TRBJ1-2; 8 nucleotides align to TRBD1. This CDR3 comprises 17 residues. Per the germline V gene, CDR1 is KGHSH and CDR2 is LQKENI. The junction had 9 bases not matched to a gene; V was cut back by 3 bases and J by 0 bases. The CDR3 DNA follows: TGTGCCAGCTCACCTTCCGGAGGACAGGGAACTAACTATGGCTACACCTTC. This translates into CASSPSGGQGTNYGYTF.

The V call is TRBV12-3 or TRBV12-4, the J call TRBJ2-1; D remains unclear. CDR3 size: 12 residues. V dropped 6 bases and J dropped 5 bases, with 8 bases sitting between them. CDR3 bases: TGTGCCAGCAGGGGGATTAACAATGAGCAGTTCTTC. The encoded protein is CASRGINNEQFF.

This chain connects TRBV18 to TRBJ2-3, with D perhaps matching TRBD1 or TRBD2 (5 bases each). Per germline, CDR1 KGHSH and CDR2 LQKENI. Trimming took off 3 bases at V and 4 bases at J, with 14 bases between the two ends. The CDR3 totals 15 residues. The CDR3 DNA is TGTGCCAGCTCACCGTTGGGGGAGAAAGCAGATACGCAGTATTTT. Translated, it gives CASSPLGEKADTQYF. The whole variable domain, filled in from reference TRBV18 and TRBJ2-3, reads NAGVMQNPRHLVRRRGQEARLRCSPMKGHSHVYWYRQLPEEGLKFMVYLQKENIIDESGMPKERFSAEFPKEGPSILRIQQVVRGDSAAYFCASSPLGEKADTQYFGPGTRLTVL.

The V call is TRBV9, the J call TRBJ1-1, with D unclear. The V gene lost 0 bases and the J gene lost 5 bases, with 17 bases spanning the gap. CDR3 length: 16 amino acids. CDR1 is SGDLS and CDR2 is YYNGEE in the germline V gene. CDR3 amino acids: CASSVAPGLAETEAFF. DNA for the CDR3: TGTGCCAGCAGCGTAGCCCCCGGCTTGGCCGAAACTGAAGCTTTCTTT.

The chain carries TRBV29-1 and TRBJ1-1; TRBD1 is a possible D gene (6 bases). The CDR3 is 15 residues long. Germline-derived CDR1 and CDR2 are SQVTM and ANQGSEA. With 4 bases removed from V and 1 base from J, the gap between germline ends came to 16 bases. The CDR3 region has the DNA TGCAGCGTTGGTCTCCGGGACACCCAGAACACTGAAGCTTTCTTT. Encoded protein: CSVGLRDTQNTEAFF.

The CDR3, as DNA: TGTGCCAGCAGCCGAGACAGGAATCAGCCCCAGCATTTT. It codes for CASSRDRNQPQHF. V is TRBV11-2 and J is TRBJ1-5; a weak D match, TRBD1 (6 bases). Trimming pared 5 bases from V and 4 bases from J, leaving 9 bases between. The germline V gene encodes CDR1 SGHAT and CDR2 FQNNGV. The CDR3 extends over 13 amino acids.

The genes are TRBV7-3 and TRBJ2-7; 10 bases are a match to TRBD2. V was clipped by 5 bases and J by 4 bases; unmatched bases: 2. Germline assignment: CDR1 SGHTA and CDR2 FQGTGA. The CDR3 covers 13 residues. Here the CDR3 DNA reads TGTGCCAGCAGCCGACTAGCGGGTTACGAGCAGTACTTC. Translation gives CASSRLAGYEQYF.

This CDR3 reads CSVEAQGNTEAFF. CDR3 DNA: TGCAGCGTTGAGGCTCAGGGGAACACTGAAGCTTTCTTT. The genes are TRBV29-1 and TRBJ1-1; D might be TRBD1 (5 bases). CDR1 and CDR2 (germline): SQVTM, ANQGSEA. The CDR3 extends over 13 amino acids. Trimming removed 3 bases from V and 1 base from J, with 9 bases in between. Full variable domain (missing parts from reference TRBV29-1 and TRBJ1-1): SAVISQKPSRDICQRGTSLTIQCQVDSQVTMMFWYRQQPGQSLTLIATANQGSEATYESGFVIDKFPISRPNLTFSTLTVSNMSPEDSSIYLCSVEAQGNTEAFFGQGTRLTVV.

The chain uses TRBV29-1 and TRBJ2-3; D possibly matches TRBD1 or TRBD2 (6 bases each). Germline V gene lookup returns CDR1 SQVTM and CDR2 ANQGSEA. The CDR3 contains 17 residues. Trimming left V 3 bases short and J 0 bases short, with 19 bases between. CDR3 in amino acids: CSVEEGGLPTSTDTQYF. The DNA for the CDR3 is TGCAGCGTTGAGGAGGGGGGACTTCCAACTAGCACAGATACGCAGTATTTT.

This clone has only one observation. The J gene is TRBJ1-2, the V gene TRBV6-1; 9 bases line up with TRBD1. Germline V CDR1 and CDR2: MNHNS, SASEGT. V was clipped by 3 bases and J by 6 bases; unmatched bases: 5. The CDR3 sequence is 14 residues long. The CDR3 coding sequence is TGTGCCAGCAGTGAGGGACAGGGATGGGATGGCTACACCTTC. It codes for CASSEGQGWDGYTF.

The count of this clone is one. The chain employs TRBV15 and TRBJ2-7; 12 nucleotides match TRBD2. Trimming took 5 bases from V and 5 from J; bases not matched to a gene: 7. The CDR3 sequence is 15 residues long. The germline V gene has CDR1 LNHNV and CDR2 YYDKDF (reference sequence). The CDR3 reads CATSGGLAGSHEQYF. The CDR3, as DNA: TGTGCCACCAGCGGAGGACTAGCGGGATCGCACGAGCAGTACTTC.

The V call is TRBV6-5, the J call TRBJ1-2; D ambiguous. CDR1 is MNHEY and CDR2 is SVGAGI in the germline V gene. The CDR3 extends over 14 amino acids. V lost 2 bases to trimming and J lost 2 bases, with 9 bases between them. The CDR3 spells CASSYGPRNYGYTF. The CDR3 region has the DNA TGTGCCAGCAGTTACGGCCCCCGAAACTATGGCTACACCTTC.

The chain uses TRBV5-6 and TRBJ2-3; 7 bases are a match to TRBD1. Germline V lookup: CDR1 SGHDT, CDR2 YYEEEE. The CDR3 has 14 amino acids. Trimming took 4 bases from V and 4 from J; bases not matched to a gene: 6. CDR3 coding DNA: TGTGCCAGCAGCCCGGACAGGTTTGCAGATACGCAGTATTTT. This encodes CASSPDRFADTQYF.

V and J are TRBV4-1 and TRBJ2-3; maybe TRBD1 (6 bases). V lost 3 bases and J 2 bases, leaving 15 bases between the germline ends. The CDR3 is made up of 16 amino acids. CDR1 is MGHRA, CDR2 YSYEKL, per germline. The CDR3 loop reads CASSHLDRGNTDTQYF. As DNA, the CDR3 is TGCGCCAGCAGCCATCTGGACAGAGGAAACACAGATACGCAGTATTTT.

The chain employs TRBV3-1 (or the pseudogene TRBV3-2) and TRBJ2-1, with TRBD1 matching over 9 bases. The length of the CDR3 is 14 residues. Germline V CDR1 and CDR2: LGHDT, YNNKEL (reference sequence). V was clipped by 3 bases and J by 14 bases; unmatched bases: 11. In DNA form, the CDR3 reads TGTGCCAGCAGCCAGGGACAGGGTTTACTGTCTGAGTTCTTC. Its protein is CASSQGQGLLSEFF.

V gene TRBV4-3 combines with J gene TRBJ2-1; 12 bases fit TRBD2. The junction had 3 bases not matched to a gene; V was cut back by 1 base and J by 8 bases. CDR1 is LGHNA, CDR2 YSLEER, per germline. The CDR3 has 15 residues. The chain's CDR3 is CASSQGLAGVYEQFF. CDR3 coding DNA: TGCGCCAGCAGCCAAGGACTAGCGGGAGTGTATGAGCAGTTCTTC.

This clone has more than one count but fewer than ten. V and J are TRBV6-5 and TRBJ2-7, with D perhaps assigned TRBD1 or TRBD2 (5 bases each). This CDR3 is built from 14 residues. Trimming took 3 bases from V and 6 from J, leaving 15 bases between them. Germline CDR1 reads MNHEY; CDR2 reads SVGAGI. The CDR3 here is CASSYPGSSGEQYF. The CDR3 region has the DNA TGTGCCAGCAGTTATCCAGGGAGTAGTGGCGAGCAGTACTTC.